The rows below give T cell receptor beta chains drawn from one sample of a study of Tregs in tolerant kidney transplant recipients. Libraries were prepared by immunoSEQ multiplex PCR; TCRdb keeps only in-frame clonotypes and omits some of them. The sample records about 110,000 clones, about 90% being singletons. Sequences were derived from CD4+ T cells from blood, sampled before the transplant. These receptors were obtained from a human donor who received a combined kidney and bone marrow transplant. The CDR3 runs from the conserved cysteine through the conserved F or W. D genes are given only for firm matches.

V,D,J,CDR3
TRBV5-1,-,TRBJ1-2,CASSWQGGNYGYTF
TRBV29-1,-,TRBJ1-1,CSVASLSDTEAFF
TRBV4-1,TRBD2,TRBJ2-7,CASSQGGLAGGSYEQYF
TRBV19,-,TRBJ2-3,CASTIRGGADTQYF
TRBV28,TRBD2,TRBJ2-5,CASSLSGRSQETQYF
TRBV6-5,-,TRBJ2-1,CASLRDNEQFF
TRBV23-1,-,TRBJ1-5,CASSQKGINQPQHF
TRBV5-1,-,TRBJ2-4,CASSSGLLGHIQYF
TRBV5-6,TRBD1,TRBJ1-1,CASSLVVRDRDTEAFF
TRBV29-1,TRBD1,TRBJ2-7,CSVVGQAVDYEQYF
TRBV4-2,-,TRBJ2-5,CASSRVTPGETQYF
TRBV7-7,-,TRBJ2-1,CASSPLYNEQFF
TRBV28,-,TRBJ1-1,CASSFGPIPIGAFF
TRBV9,-,TRBJ1-1,CASSVVPAGMMNTEAFF
TRBV11-2,-,TRBJ1-2,CASSLEALYGYTF
TRBV11-2,TRBD1,TRBJ1-3,CASSARWDRVVYF
TRBV27,TRBD2,TRBJ2-5,CASSSIRLAGVQETQYF
TRBV6-6,TRBD2,TRBJ2-7,CASNLRGGNYEQYF
TRBV19,-,TRBJ1-5,CASSKDRNQPQHF
TRBV5-4,-,TRBJ2-5,CASSPTRFQETQYF
TRBV28,-,TRBJ2-7,CASDSTYEQYF
TRBV5-1,TRBD1,TRBJ1-1,CASSLRTGGNTEAFF
TRBV6-1,TRBD1,TRBJ2-7,CASSDEAGTGGYEQYF
TRBV28,TRBD2,TRBJ2-1,CASNGGSIDEQFF
TRBV5-1,-,TRBJ1-1,CASSLDGGNTEAFF
TRBV18,TRBD1,TRBJ1-3,CASSPQGALSGNTIYF
TRBV11-2,-,TRBJ2-3,CASSHRGGWEDTQYF
TRBV7-2,TRBD2,TRBJ2-3,CASSSGLAGVDTQYF
TRBV5-6,-,TRBJ1-4,CASRLVGGSGGEKLFF